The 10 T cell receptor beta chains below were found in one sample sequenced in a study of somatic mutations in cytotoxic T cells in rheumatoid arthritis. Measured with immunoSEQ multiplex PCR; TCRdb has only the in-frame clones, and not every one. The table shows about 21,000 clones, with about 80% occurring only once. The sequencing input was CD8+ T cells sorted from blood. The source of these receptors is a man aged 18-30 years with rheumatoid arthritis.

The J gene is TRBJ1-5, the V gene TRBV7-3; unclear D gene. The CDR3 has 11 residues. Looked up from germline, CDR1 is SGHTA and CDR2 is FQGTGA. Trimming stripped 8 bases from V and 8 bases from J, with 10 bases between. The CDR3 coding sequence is TGTGCCAGCGACCCCGGAGAGCCCCAGCATTTT. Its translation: CASDPGEPQHF.

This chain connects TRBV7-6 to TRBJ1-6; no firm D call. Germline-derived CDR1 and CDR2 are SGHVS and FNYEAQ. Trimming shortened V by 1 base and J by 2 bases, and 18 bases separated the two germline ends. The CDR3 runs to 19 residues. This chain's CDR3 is CASSLGAGVRSAYNSPLHF. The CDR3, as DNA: TGTGCCAGCAGCTTAGGGGCAGGCGTTAGGAGCGCCTATAATTCACCCCTCCACTTT.

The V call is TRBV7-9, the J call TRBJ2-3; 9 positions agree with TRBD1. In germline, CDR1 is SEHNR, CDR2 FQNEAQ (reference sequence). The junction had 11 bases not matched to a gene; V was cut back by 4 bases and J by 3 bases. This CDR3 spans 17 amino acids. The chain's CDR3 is CASSSDAGTGLTDTQYF. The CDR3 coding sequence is TGTGCCAGCAGCTCCGACGCCGGGACAGGGCTTACAGATACGCAGTATTTT.

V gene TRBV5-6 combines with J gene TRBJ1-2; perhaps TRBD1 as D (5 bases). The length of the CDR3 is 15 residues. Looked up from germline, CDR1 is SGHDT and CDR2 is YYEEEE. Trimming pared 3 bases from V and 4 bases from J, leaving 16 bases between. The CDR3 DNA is TGTGCCAGCAGCTCGGACCGGGGCCGGTCCTATGGCTACACCTTC. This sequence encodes CASSSDRGRSYGYTF.

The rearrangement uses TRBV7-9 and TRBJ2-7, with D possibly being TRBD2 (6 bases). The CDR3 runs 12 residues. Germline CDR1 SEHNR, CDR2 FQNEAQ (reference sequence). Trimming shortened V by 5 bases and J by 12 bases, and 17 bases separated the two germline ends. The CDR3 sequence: CASSTRDWPGYF. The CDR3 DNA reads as TGTGCCAGCAGCACCCGGGACTGGCCGGGGTACTTC.

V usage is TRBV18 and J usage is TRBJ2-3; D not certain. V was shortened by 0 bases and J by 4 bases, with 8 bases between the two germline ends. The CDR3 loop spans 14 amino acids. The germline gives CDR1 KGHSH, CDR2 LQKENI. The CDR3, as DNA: TGTGCCAGCTCACCACCGAGCTGGGCAGATACGCAGTATTTT. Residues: CASSPPSWADTQYF.

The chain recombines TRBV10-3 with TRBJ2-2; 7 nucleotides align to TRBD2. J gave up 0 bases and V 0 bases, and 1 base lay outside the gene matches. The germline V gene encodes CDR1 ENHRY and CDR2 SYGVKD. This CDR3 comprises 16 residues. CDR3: CAISESGGSNTGELFF. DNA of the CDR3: TGTGCCATCAGTGAGTCGGGAGGGTCGAACACCGGGGAGCTGTTTTTT.

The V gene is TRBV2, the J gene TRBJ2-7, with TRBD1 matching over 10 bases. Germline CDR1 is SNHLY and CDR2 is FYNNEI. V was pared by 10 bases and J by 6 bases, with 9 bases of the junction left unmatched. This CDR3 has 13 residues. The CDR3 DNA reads TGTGCCAAGTGGGGGGACAGGGGAGCCGAGCAGTACTTC. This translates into CAKWGDRGAEQYF.

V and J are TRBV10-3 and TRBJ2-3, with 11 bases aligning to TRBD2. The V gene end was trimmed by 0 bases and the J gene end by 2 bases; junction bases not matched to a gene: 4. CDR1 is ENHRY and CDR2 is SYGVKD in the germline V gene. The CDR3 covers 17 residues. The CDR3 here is CAISESVAGGFTDTQYF. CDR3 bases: TGTGCCATCAGTGAGTCAGTAGCGGGGGGGTTCACAGATACGCAGTATTTT.

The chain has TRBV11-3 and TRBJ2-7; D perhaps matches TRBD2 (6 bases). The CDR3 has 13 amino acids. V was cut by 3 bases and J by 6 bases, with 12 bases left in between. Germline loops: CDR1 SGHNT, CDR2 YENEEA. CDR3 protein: CASSFGTSGEQYF. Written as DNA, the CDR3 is TGTGCCAGCAGCTTCGGGACTTCGGGCGAGCAGTACTTC. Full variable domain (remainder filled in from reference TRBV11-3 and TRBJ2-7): EAGVVQSPRYKIIEKKQPVAFWCNPISGHNTLYWYLQNLGQGPELLIRYENEEAVDDSQLPKDRFSAERLKGVDSTLKIQPAELGDSAVYLCASSFGTSGEQYFGPGTRLTVT.